This is a list of T cell receptor beta chains from one sample in a study of T cells in Graves' hyperthyroidism and ophthalmopathy. Using its own MiXCR run on the multiplex PCR reads, TCRdb lists one record per CDR3 protein. Here the sample spans 550,000 to 800,000 distinct CDR3 sequences, about 16% being singletons. The specimen was blood. These receptors originate from a young man with Graves' hyperthyroidism. Both conserved end residues are part of each CDR3. Each record gives: V gene, clone size, J gene, D gene, CDR3 DNA, CDR3 protein. The D gene is left open where the match is weak. A clone size is listed for some rows: how often the clone was seen (once, few, many), or a class if it is expanded.

>TRBV30|many|TRBJ2-5|-
TGTGCCTGGAAAACAGCGTACCAAGAGACCCAGTACTTC
CAWKTAYQETQYF
>TRBV6-5|-|TRBJ2-1|-
TGTGCCAGCAGTTACAGGCAGGACCCCTACAATGAGCAGTTCTTC
CASSYRQDPYNEQFF
>TRBV12-3/TRBV12-4|-|TRBJ2-1|TRBD2
TGTGCCAGCAGTTTTGGCGCGGGAGGTGATGAGCAGTTCTTC
CASSFGAGGDEQFF
>TRBV19|-|TRBJ2-3|-
TGTGCCAGTAGTGTTACGAAGAAGGATACGCAGTATTTT
CASSVTKKDTQYF
>TRBV2|few|TRBJ1-5|-
TGTGCCAGTCAACAGGGTTCGGGCAATCAGCCCCAGCATTTT
CASQQGSGNQPQHF
>TRBV6-1|-|TRBJ1-5|-
TGTGCCAGCAGTTTGGAGGGGGGCGCGGGCCAGCCCCAGCATTTT
CASSLEGGAGQPQHF
>TRBV28|-|TRBJ2-1|-
TGTGCCAGCAGTGTTGGGCGTTATGAGCAGTTCTTC
CASSVGRYEQFF
>TRBV7-8|few|TRBJ2-2|-
TGTGCCAGCAGCAGGGGATCCTACACCGGGGAGCTGTTTTTT
CASSRGSYTGELFF
>TRBV9|-|TRBJ2-3|TRBD2
TGTGCCAGCAGCGTAGATGGACTAGCGTCGGATACGCAGTATTTT
CASSVDGLASDTQYF
>TRBV19|once|TRBJ1-1|-
TGTGCCAGTACCCAGGTGGGGAGGGAAGCTTTCTTT
CASTQVGREAFF
>TRBV20-1|many|TRBJ1-2|TRBD1
TGCAGTGCTAGTGCACAGGGGCTCTATGGCTACACCTTC
CSASAQGLYGYTF
>TRBV6-1|many|TRBJ2-1|TRBD2
TGTGCCAGCAAACTAGCGGGAATAGGTGAGCAGTTCTTC
CASKLAGIGEQFF
>TRBV30|-|TRBJ2-3|-
TGTGCCTGGAGGCTGTGGGTTGGTTTCACAGATACGCAGTATTTT
CAWRLWVGFTDTQYF
>TRBV12-3/TRBV12-4|-|TRBJ2-6|-
TGTGCCAGCAGTCTGGGGATCTTCTCTGGGGCCAACGTCCTGACTTTC
CASSLGIFSGANVLTF
>TRBV18|few|TRBJ2-7|TRBD1
TGTGCCAGCTCCCATACAGCCGGGACAGGCATCTACGAGCAGTACTTC
CASSHTAGTGIYEQYF
>TRBV12-3/TRBV12-4|few|TRBJ2-1|-
TGTGCCAGCAGTCCCCACTCCGGACCGGACAATGAGCAGTTCTTC
CASSPHSGPDNEQFF
>TRBV19|-|TRBJ2-1|-
TGTGCCAGTAGCTGGTTCAATGAGCAGTTCTTC
CASSWFNEQFF
>TRBV5-8|many|TRBJ2-7|-
TGTGCCAGCAGCTTACCAGCCCGGGAGCAGTACTTC
CASSLPAREQYF
>TRBV27|-|TRBJ2-3|TRBD2
TGTGCCAGCAGTCCCCTGGCGACTAGCGGGAGGGGGGATACGCAGTATTTT
CASSPLATSGRGDTQYF
>TRBV5-1|few|TRBJ2-1|-
TGCGCCAGCAGCTTGGGCCAGCACCCCTCCTACAATGAGCAGTTCTTC
CASSLGQHPSYNEQFF
>TRBV28|many|TRBJ2-7|TRBD1
TGTGCCAGCAGTGAAACCTACGGGACAGGGGTCTACGAGCAGTACTTC
CASSETYGTGVYEQYF
>TRBV2|many|TRBJ2-5|TRBD2
TGTGCCAGCACCGGGGGTCGGGGACTAGCGGGAGTGGAGACCCAGTACTTC
CASTGGRGLAGVETQYF
>TRBV5-1|few|TRBJ2-2|TRBD1
TGCGCCAGCAGCTTGGGGGACAGGGTGCGGACCGGGGAGCTGTTTTTT
CASSLGDRVRTGELFF
>TRBV2|-|TRBJ1-6|TRBD1
TGTGCCAGCAGGGGGACAGGAGGACCCCTCCACTTT
CASRGTGGPLHF
>TRBV30|many|TRBJ1-2|-
TGTGCCTGGAGTGTACATCGGGCTTTCTATGGCTACACCTTC
CAWSVHRAFYGYTF
>TRBV3-1|-|TRBJ2-1|-
TGTGCCAGCAGCCTCAGCCGGACCTTGTCGAGAAATGAGCAGTTCTTC
CASSLSRTLSRNEQFF
>TRBV28|many|TRBJ2-2|TRBD1
TGTGCCAGCAGTTCCCCAGGGGGCTCCGGGGAGCTGTTTTTT
CASSSPGGSGELFF
>TRBV11-2|-|TRBJ2-5|-
TGTGCCAGCAGTAAAGCCGGGACCCCTACGACGGAGACCCAGTACTTC
CASSKAGTPTTETQYF
>TRBV6-1|few|TRBJ1-6|-
TGTGCCAGCGCGATGTCCACTTCCGGGACCCAAGTCCACTTT
CASAMSTSGTQVHF
>TRBV20-1|few|TRBJ2-5|TRBD2
TGCAGTCTGGCCGGGACTAGCGGGAGAGGGCAAGAGACCCAGTACTTC
CSLAGTSGRGQETQYF
>TRBV30|many|TRBJ1-6|-
TGTGCCTGGAGTGTGACCGGAGAATCACCCCTCCACTTT
CAWSVTGESPLHF
>TRBV25-1|-|TRBJ2-7|TRBD2
TGTGCCAGCAGTGAGCTAGCGGGAGGCGGAGAGCAGTACTTC
CASSELAGGGEQYF
>TRBV18|many|TRBJ2-7|-
TGTGCCAGCTCACCTCAGAGGACACATTCTTACGAGCAGTACTTC
CASSPQRTHSYEQYF
>TRBV28|many|TRBJ2-7|-
TGTGCCAGCAGTTTCGCGGCTTCCTACGAGCAGTACTTC
CASSFAASYEQYF
>TRBV12-3/TRBV12-4|once|TRBJ2-1|TRBD2
TGTGCCAGCAAGGGGACTAGCGGGAGGGAAAGCTCCTACAATGAGCAGTTCTTC
CASKGTSGRESSYNEQFF
>TRBV7-9|many|TRBJ2-1|-
TGTGCCAGCAGCTTAACCCGCGGGCCCAATGAGCAGTTCTTC
CASSLTRGPNEQFF
>TRBV24-1|-|TRBJ2-2|TRBD1
TGTGCCACCAGTGAAGACAGGGCCCCGAACACCGGGGAGCTGTTTTTT
CATSEDRAPNTGELFF
>TRBV28|few|TRBJ2-7|-
TGTGCCAGCAGTTTTAAACCCGGCGGAAGCTCCTACGAGCAGTACTTC
CASSFKPGGSSYEQYF
>TRBV19|few|TRBJ2-5|-
TGTGCCAGTAGTAGGTTTTGGGGGTTTGGGGAGACCCAGTACTTC
CASSRFWGFGETQYF
>TRBV11-2|many|TRBJ2-3|TRBD2
TGTGCCAGCAGCTTAAGCGGGAGGGCTGCGGTTACGCAGTATTTT
CASSLSGRAAVTQYF
>TRBV15|many|TRBJ1-1|-
TGTGCCACCAGCAGAGAGGTTTCAGGTGTGCCTGAAGCTTTCTTT
CATSREVSGVPEAFF
>TRBV12-3/TRBV12-4|many|TRBJ2-6|TRBD1
TGTGCCAGCAGGATCGACAGGGCTGGGGCCAACGTCCTGACTTTC
CASRIDRAGANVLTF
>TRBV7-2|many|TRBJ2-1|-
TGTGCCAGCAGCTTAGGGAGTGGAAGAGAGCAGTTCTTC
CASSLGSGREQFF
>TRBV20-1|many|TRBJ2-5|TRBD2
TGCAGTGCTAGAGCGACTAGCGGTAGAGGGGGGACCCAGTACTTC
CSARATSGRGGTQYF
>TRBV20-1|-|TRBJ2-2|-
TGCAGAGCGTATAGGGGAAACACCGGGGAGCTGTTTTTT
CRAYRGNTGELFF
>TRBV20-1|many|TRBJ1-1|-
TGCAGTGCTAGAGCGGGACGGGTCACTGAAGCTTTCTTT
CSARAGRVTEAFF
>TRBV3-1|many|TRBJ2-1|TRBD2
TGTGCCAGCAGCCAGGGACTAGCGGGAGGGCCCCGTAATGAGCAGTTCTTC
CASSQGLAGGPRNEQFF
>TRBV7-2|-|TRBJ2-7|TRBD1
TGTGCCAGCAGCTTAAGCCGTACAGGGGAATGGGAGCAGTACTTC
CASSLSRTGEWEQYF
>TRBV5-1|-|TRBJ1-1|-
TGCGCCAGCAGCCCTCGAGGACTCATGAACACTGAAGCTTTCTTT
CASSPRGLMNTEAFF
>TRBV12-3/TRBV12-4|many|TRBJ2-2|-
TGTGCCAGCAGTGGGAGCGGGACCGGGGAGCTGTTTTTT
CASSGSGTGELFF
>TRBV20-1|-|TRBJ2-5|-
TGCAGTGCTATCCCGACAGGGGAGGGGGAGACCCAGTACTTC
CSAIPTGEGETQYF
>TRBV27|few|TRBJ1-1|-
TGTGCCAGCGGCCCCCGAGGATACACTGAAGCTTTCTTT
CASGPRGYTEAFF
>TRBV28|few|TRBJ2-1|-
TGTGCCAGCAGTACCCCGAGGGCAGCGGGCGGGTTAAATGAGCAGTTCTTC
CASSTPRAAGGLNEQFF
>TRBV29-1|many|TRBJ2-7|-
TGCAGCGTTGAAGTCGATAAGGGAACGAGCTACGAGCAGTACTTC
CSVEVDKGTSYEQYF
>TRBV28|many|TRBJ2-7|TRBD2
TGTGCCAGCAGTTACCAAGCGTCTAGCGGGTCGATGGACGAGCAGTACTTC
CASSYQASSGSMDEQYF
>TRBV19|-|TRBJ1-5|-
TGTGCCAGTAGTATAATGGGTGCTAGCAATCAGCCCCAGCATTTT
CASSIMGASNQPQHF
>TRBV18|many|TRBJ2-7|-
TGTGCCAGCTCACCCCAAGCCCACGAGCAGTACTTC
CASSPQAHEQYF
>TRBV11-2|many|TRBJ2-5|TRBD2
TGTGCCAGCAGCGCACTAGCGGGAGGCGGAGGAAAGACCCAGTACTTC
CASSALAGGGGKTQYF
>TRBV2|many|TRBJ2-1|TRBD1
TGTGCCAGCATTCAGGGGGTTGAGCAGTTCTTC
CASIQGVEQFF
>TRBV9|-|TRBJ1-2|-
TGTGCCAGCAGCGTAGGGGACAACTATGGCTACACCTTC
CASSVGDNYGYTF